A selection of T cell receptor beta chains follows, all from one sample in a study of Graves' ophthalmopathy and Graves' hyperthyroidism. TCRdb redid the calling of the multiplex PCR reads with MiXCR, one entry per CDR3 protein. The sample has approximately 640,000 distinct CDR3 sequences, roughly two fifths seen once. Material: peripheral blood. All receptors come from an adult man with Graves' ophthalmopathy. CDR3s include the opening cysteine and the closing phenylalanine or tryptophan. Fields, in order: V gene, clone size, D gene, J gene, CDR3 protein, CDR3 DNA. A D gene is named only where the DNA matches it firmly. For some rows the clone size is stated as once, few or many, or as a class when expanded; others skip it.

TRBV5-1	few	NA	TRBJ1-1	CASISGTAMNTEAFF	TGCGCCAGCATCTCTGGAACAGCGATGAACACTGAAGCTTTCTTT
TRBV5-6	NA	TRBD1	TRBJ2-2	CASSRTGLNTGELFF	TGTGCCAGCAGCCGGACAGGGCTGAACACCGGGGAGCTGTTTTTT
TRBV10-3	many	NA	TRBJ2-7	CAISRQVPSYEQYF	TGTGCCATCAGTCGACAGGTCCCTTCCTACGAGCAGTACTTC
TRBV27	few	NA	TRBJ2-7	CASSDTSYEQYF	TGTGCCAGCAGCGACACATCCTACGAGCAGTACTTC
TRBV10-3	NA	NA	TRBJ1-2	CAIGEAQASGYTF	TGTGCCATCGGTGAAGCACAGGCCTCGGGCTACACCTTC
TRBV29-1	NA	NA	TRBJ2-3	CSVEEALGTDTQYF	TGCAGCGTTGAAGAAGCCCTAGGTACAGATACGCAGTATTTT
TRBV20-1	NA	TRBD1	TRBJ2-5	CSTSTGAETQYF	TGCAGCACGTCGACAGGGGCGGAGACCCAGTACTTC
TRBV11-2	NA	TRBD1	TRBJ1-2	CASSQPPGQGNYGYTF	TGTGCCAGCAGCCAACCGCCGGGACAGGGAAACTATGGCTACACCTTC
TRBV4-1	few	NA	TRBJ2-7	CASSQALRFYEQYF	TGCGCCAGCAGCCAAGCACTTAGGTTCTACGAGCAGTACTTC
TRBV20-1	few	NA	TRBJ1-4	CSATAGTVDEKLFF	TGCAGTGCTACTGCCGGGACGGTAGATGAAAAACTGTTTTTT
TRBV10-3	NA	TRBD2	TRBJ2-7	CASSSPVAGGPGEQYF	TGTGCCAGCAGTTCACCGGTAGCGGGAGGGCCGGGCGAGCAGTACTTC
TRBV9	many	NA	TRBJ2-5	CASSSETQYF	TGTGCCAGCAGCTCAGAGACCCAGTACTTC
TRBV6-1	many	NA	TRBJ1-1	CASSEGYRNTEAFF	TGTGCCAGCAGTGAAGGGTACCGGAACACTGAAGCTTTCTTT
TRBV19	NA	NA	TRBJ1-3	CASRPRGRGNTIYF	TGTGCCAGTAGACCTAGGGGACGTGGAAACACCATATATTTT
TRBV2	many	NA	TRBJ1-5	CASSEAGGKRVQPQHF	TGTGCCAGCAGTGAAGCCGGGGGGAAGCGGGTTCAGCCCCAGCATTTT
TRBV20-1	many	NA	TRBJ1-2	CSATFDSGYGYTF	TGCAGTGCTACCTTCGACAGCGGCTATGGCTACACCTTC
TRBV6-5	many	TRBD1	TRBJ1-5	CASSIFGTDLNQPQHF	TGTGCCAGCAGCATCTTTGGGACAGACCTCAATCAGCCCCAGCATTTT
TRBV10-3	NA	NA	TRBJ2-3	CASSEDTTDTQYF	TGTGCCAGCTCTGAGGACACCACAGATACGCAGTATTTT
TRBV2	NA	TRBD1	TRBJ2-3	CASRDRGADTQYF	TGTGCCAGCCGGGACAGGGGGGCGGATACGCAGTATTTT
TRBV29-1	NA	NA	TRBJ2-3	CSVLGPPGTDTQYF	TGCAGCGTTCTGGGACCCCCTGGGACAGATACGCAGTATTTT
TRBV5-1	NA	NA	TRBJ2-6	CASRWEGANVLTF	TGCGCCAGCAGATGGGAAGGGGCCAACGTCCTGACTTTC
TRBV19	NA	NA	TRBJ1-2	CASSITLWREEGYTF	TGTGCCAGCAGTATAACCCTGTGGAGGGAGGAAGGCTACACCTTC
TRBV20-1	few	TRBD1	TRBJ1-2	CSAGAGTGGGYTF	TGCAGTGCTGGGGCCGGGACAGGGGGAGGCTACACCTTC
TRBV19	many	NA	TRBJ1-5	CASSIAASYSNQPQHF	TGTGCCAGTAGTATTGCAGCCTCCTATAGCAATCAGCCCCAGCATTTT
TRBV7-9	many	NA	TRBJ2-7	CASSLAEDRGEQYF	TGTGCCAGCAGCTTAGCAGAGGACAGAGGAGAGCAGTACTTC
TRBV9	NA	TRBD2	TRBJ2-2	CASSPRLAVGAGELFF	TGTGCCAGCAGTCCCCGACTAGCGGTGGGAGCCGGGGAGCTGTTTTTT
TRBV29-1	many	NA	TRBJ2-5	CSVAGETQYF	TGCAGCGTTGCCGGGGAGACCCAGTACTTC
TRBV14	many	TRBD1	TRBJ1-6	CASSHLQGNSPLHF	TGTGCCAGCAGCCACTTACAGGGGAATTCACCCCTCCACTTT
TRBV5-4	NA	NA	TRBJ2-7	CASSRGAGTPYKQYF	TGTGCCAGCAGCCGAGGGGCGGGAACTCCCTACAAGCAGTACTTC
TRBV5-1	NA	TRBD1	TRBJ2-7	CASSPSRGLGEVQYF	TGCGCCAGCAGCCCAAGCAGGGGGCTGGGGGAGGTGCAGTACTTC
TRBV6-4	NA	NA	TRBJ2-5	CASSEQVGETQYF	TGTGCCAGCAGTGAACAGGTCGGGGAGACCCAGTACTTC
TRBV6-4	NA	NA	TRBJ2-2	CASSVGDGNTGELFF	TGTGCCAGCAGCGTAGGGGATGGGAACACCGGGGAGCTGTTTTTT
TRBV5-1	many	TRBD1	TRBJ2-7	CASSLGTGRNEQYF	TGCGCCAGCAGCCTGGGGACAGGGAGGAACGAGCAGTACTTC
TRBV12-3/TRBV12-4	NA	NA	TRBJ2-7	CASGLVSLGGGEQYF	TGTGCTAGTGGTTTGGTTTCTCTGGGGGGCGGCGAGCAGTACTTC
TRBV19	NA	NA	TRBJ2-7	CASSMGQSGLEQYF	TGTGCCAGTAGTATGGGTCAGTCGGGCCTCGAGCAGTACTTC
TRBV7-2	NA	TRBD2	TRBJ2-3	CASSLTLAGGPDTQYF	TGTGCCAGCAGCTTGACCCTAGCGGGAGGACCGGATACGCAGTATTTT
TRBV7-7	few	NA	TRBJ2-2	CASSSSLGASNTGELFF	TGTGCCAGCAGCTCATCGTTGGGGGCCTCAAACACCGGGGAGCTGTTTTTT
TRBV9	NA	TRBD1	TRBJ2-7	CASSLGTGSHEQYF	TGTGCCAGCAGCCTCGGGACAGGGAGTCACGAGCAGTACTTC
TRBV25-1	NA	NA	TRBJ2-7	CAWSSDSPDEQYF	TGTGCCTGGAGTTCGGACTCACCTGACGAGCAGTACTTC
TRBV10-3	few	NA	TRBJ1-5	CASRNEDRFMAPQHF	TGTGCCAGCAGGAACGAAGACAGGTTCATGGCGCCCCAGCATTTT
TRBV10-3	NA	TRBD1	TRBJ1-1	CAIKGQGRAEAFF	TGTGCCATCAAGGGACAGGGGAGAGCTGAAGCTTTCTTT
TRBV19	few	NA	TRBJ1-1	CASSLRGTGSEYGSQNTEAFF	TGTGCCAGTAGTCTTAGGGGGACGGGCAGTGAGTACGGGAGTCAGAACACTGAAGCTTTCTTT
TRBV7-6	once	NA	TRBJ1-5	CASSPARGSHEHF	TGTGCCAGCAGCCCGGCCCGAGGAAGCCACGAGCATTTT
TRBV12-3/TRBV12-4	NA	NA	TRBJ1-5	CASSEYETEYNQPQHF	TGTGCCAGCAGTGAATATGAGACAGAATACAATCAGCCCCAGCATTTT
TRBV5-1	many	NA	TRBJ2-7	CASRDGPGGQYF	TGCGCCAGCAGGGACGGGCCTGGAGGGCAGTACTTC
TRBV7-9	NA	NA	TRBJ1-4	CASSLPGWAGDEKLFF	TGTGCCAGCAGCTTGCCCGGATGGGCAGGGGATGAAAAACTGTTTTTT